Shown below are 22 T cell receptor beta chains from a single sample sequenced in a study of cytomegalovirus exposure and HLA in healthy donors. Both 60 Vbeta primers and 13 Jbeta primers went into the PCR. Generated by immunoSEQ multiplex PCR, the TCRdb table keeps only in-frame clones and is missing some. The profile covers 150,000 or so clones, with roughly 75% appearing a single time and 1% taken by the ten largest. The specimen was PBMCs. The receptors derive from a woman aged 45 to 65 in good health and CMV-seropositive.

The chain has TRBV18 and TRBJ2-3; D not resolved. Trimming removed 5 bases from V and 6 bases from J, with 9 bases in between. Germline V lookup: CDR1 KGHSH, CDR2 LQKENI. CDR3 length: 12 amino acids. The CDR3 sequence: CASSFGPDTQYF. DNA for the CDR3: TGTGCCAGCTCATTTGGGCCGGATACGCAGTATTTT.

In DNA, the CDR3 is TGTGCCGGAGCGGGAGATGAGCAGTTCTTC. Its translation: CAGAGDEQFF. The rearrangement uses TRBV7-9 and TRBJ2-1; 8 nucleotides align to TRBD2. Losses at the gene ends were 11 bases for V and 8 bases for J; bases not matched to a gene: 2. The CDR3 sequence is 10 residues long. Germline V gene data show CDR1 as SEHNR and CDR2 as FQNEAQ (reference sequence).

On this clone: The sample holds other DNA sequences that translate to the same CDR3. This chain's CDR3 is CASSRDRDYGYTF. In nucleotides, the CDR3 is TGTGCCAGTAGTCGGGACAGGGACTATGGCTACACCTTC. V and J are TRBV19 and TRBJ1-2, with TRBD1 matching 9 bases. The CDR3 runs 13 residues. V was clipped by 5 bases and J by 3 bases; unmatched bases: 1. From germline, CDR1 is LNHDA and CDR2 SQIVND (reference sequence).

This clone showed up just once. One end of the junction varies from germline; a read error may be responsible. V and J are TRBV7-9 and TRBJ2-7; 7 bases align to TRBD1. This CDR3 region has 13 residues. CDR1 SEHNR and CDR2 FQNEAQ come from the germline V gene (reference sequence). This CDR3 is CSSSRQQGYEQYF. The CDR3 DNA is TGTTCCAGCAGCCGACAACAGGGGTACGAGCAGTACTTC.

This chain connects TRBV14 to TRBJ1-1; D may be TRBD1 (5 bases). The CDR3 is 12 residues long. V lost 4 bases and J 10 bases, leaving 13 bases between the germline ends. Germline CDR1 reads SGHDN; CDR2 reads FVKESK. CDR3 in amino acids: CASSLGASAAFF. The DNA for the CDR3 is TGTGCCAGCAGCCTTGGGGCGTCCGCAGCTTTCTTT.

V usage is TRBV5-1 and J usage is TRBJ2-1; no clear D gene. Germline V gene lookup returns CDR1 SGHRS and CDR2 YFSETQ. V was clipped by 6 bases and J by 5 bases, with 15 bases between them. The CDR3 length is 14 residues. The DNA of the CDR3 is TGCGCCAGCAAGCCGGGTCAGAGAAACAATGAGCAGTTCTTC. This codes for CASKPGQRNNEQFF.

This chain joins TRBV6-5 and TRBJ2-1; D is uncertain. V lost 4 bases and J lost 0, with 10 bases in between. The CDR3 extends over 15 amino acids. From germline, CDR1 is MNHEY and CDR2 SVGAGI. The CDR3 nucleotides read TGTGCCAGCAGTTCCCCCGTTAGCTCCTACAATGAGCAGTTCTTC. It encodes CASSSPVSSYNEQFF.

The genes are TRBV6-5 and TRBJ1-2; TRBD1 agrees at 8 bases. The germline CDR1 and CDR2 sequences are MNHEY and SVGAGI. V dropped 2 bases and J dropped 3; count of bases not matched to a gene: 2. This CDR3 comprises 14 residues. The DNA of the CDR3 is TGTGCCAGCAGTTACGTACAGGGGGACTATGGCTACACCTTC. It encodes CASSYVQGDYGYTF.

This clone was picked up a small number of times. V usage is TRBV28 and J usage is TRBJ1-2, with D possibly TRBD1 on 5 matching bases. Trimming removed 1 base at V and 2 bases at J, with 14 bases between. The CDR3 extends over 16 amino acids. Germline V gene lookup returns CDR1 MDHEN and CDR2 SYDVKM. This chain's CDR3 is CASSLLSPGLNYGYTF. The CDR3 coding sequence is TGTGCCAGCAGTTTATTGTCGCCGGGACTCAACTATGGCTACACCTTC.

The chain has TRBV28 and TRBJ2-7; 13 bases are a match to TRBD2. The trim removed 6 bases at V and 0 bases at J, leaving 5 bases unmatched. In germline, CDR1 is MDHEN, CDR2 SYDVKM. The CDR3 covers 16 residues. This CDR3 is CASRRGLAGDSYEQYF. The CDR3 DNA is TGTGCCAGCAGACGAGGACTAGCGGGAGACTCCTACGAGCAGTACTTC.

The rearrangement joins TRBV2 to TRBJ1-1, with 7 bases matching TRBD1. Losses at the gene ends were 3 bases for V and 7 bases for J; bases not matched to a gene: 5. The length of the CDR3 is 13 residues. Germline lookup yields CDR1 SNHLY and CDR2 FYNNEI. CDR3 loop: CASSEGWTGEAFF. DNA of the CDR3: TGTGCCAGCAGTGAGGGATGGACAGGTGAAGCTTTCTTT.

Comments on this clone: A junction end diverges from the germline sequence, so it may reflect a read error. The chain has TRBV7-9 and TRBJ2-4; D is perhaps TRBD1 (7 bases). The CDR3 is 15 residues long. CDR1 is SEHNR, CDR2 FQNEAQ, per germline (reference sequence). The CDR3 region has the DNA TGTTCCAGCAGCCATGACAGGGAGGCTAGAAACATTCAGTACTTC. This gives the protein CSSSHDREARNIQYF.

As for this clone: Its ends do not fully match the called genes, so a read error is possible. The chain combines TRBV15 with TRBJ2-1, with a possible D match to TRBD2 (6 bases). Germline-derived CDR1 and CDR2 are LNHNV and YYDKDF (reference sequence). The CDR3 extends over 12 amino acids. In DNA, the CDR3 is TGTGCCACCACCAGACGGGGGAATGAGCAGTTCTTC. As protein: CATTRRGNEQFF.

The chain combines TRBV7-2 with TRBJ2-7; D remains ambiguous. Germline CDR1 is SGHTA and CDR2 is FQGNSA. Trimming removed 0 bases from V and 7 bases from J, with 13 bases in between. The CDR3 spans 14 residues. CDR3 in DNA: TGTGCCAGCAGCTTAGCCAGGAACCCTAAAGAGCAGTACTTC. Its translation is CASSLARNPKEQYF.

The chain combines TRBV30 with TRBJ1-2, with D hard to call. This CDR3 is built from 14 residues. V was cut by 0 bases and J by 5 bases, with 13 bases left in between. Germline CDR1 GTSNPN, CDR2 SVGIG (reference sequence). CDR3 nucleotide sequence: TGTGCCTGGAGTGTAGTATCGGGGATATATGGCTACACCTTC. This encodes CAWSVVSGIYGYTF. The full variable domain, rest sourced from reference TRBV30 and TRBJ1-2, is SQTIHQWPATLVQPVGSPLSLECTVEGTSNPNLYWYRQAAGRGLQLLFYSVGIGQISSEVPQNLSASRPQDRQFILSSKKLLLSDSGFYLCAWSVVSGIYGYTFGSGTRLTVV.

The V and J genes are TRBV5-4 and TRBJ1-3; 7 bases match TRBD1. CDR1 is SGHNT, CDR2 YYREEE, per germline (reference sequence). V lost 1 base, J lost 5 bases, and 9 bases stayed unmatched. The CDR3 spans 16 residues. This chain's CDR3 is CASSLFQTGTRNTIYF. CDR3 nucleotide sequence: TGTGCCAGCAGCTTGTTTCAGACAGGGACCCGAAACACCATATATTTT.

This clone was detected only once. This chain uses TRBV14 with TRBJ1-4; 7 bases agree with TRBD1. This CDR3 has 14 residues. Unmatched junction bases numbered 8, after V lost 2 bases and J lost 11 bases. Germline CDR1 and CDR2: SGHDN and FVKESK. This CDR3 reads CASSQSDRAGKLFF. The CDR3 DNA is TGTGCCAGCAGCCAATCCGACAGGGCTGGGAAACTGTTTTTT. The variable domain in full, completed from reference TRBV14 and TRBJ1-4, reads EAGVTQFPSHSVIEKGQTVTLRCDPISGHDNLYWYRRVMGKEIKFLLHFVKESKQDESGMPNNRFLAERTGGTYSTLKVQPAELEDSGVYFCASSQSDRAGKLFFGSGTQLSVL.

This clone was counted only a few times. The chain joins TRBV6-5 to TRBJ2-7; D is perhaps TRBD1 (6 bases). Looked up from germline, CDR1 is MNHEY and CDR2 is SVGAGI. Trimming removed 6 bases at V and 3 bases at J, with 18 bases between. This CDR3 region has 15 residues. DNA for the CDR3: TGTGCCAGCAGCCCAAATTCACGACAGGTCTACGAGCAGTACTTC. It encodes CASSPNSRQVYEQYF.

This chain joins TRBV7-9 and TRBJ1-6; 8 bases are shared with TRBD1. V was pared by 5 bases and J by 3 bases, with 6 bases of the junction left unmatched. Germline values: CDR1 SEHNR, CDR2 FQNEAQ (reference sequence). The CDR3 is 16 amino acids. The DNA for the CDR3 is TGTGCCAGCAGCACGACAGGGGCGAACTATAATTCACCCCTCCACTTT. Amino acid sequence: CASSTTGANYNSPLHF.

V is TRBV29-1 and J is TRBJ2-1; 10 bases align to TRBD2. The CDR3 is made up of 16 amino acids. V lost 6 bases, J lost 8 bases, and 16 bases stayed unmatched. Germline CDR1 SQVTM, CDR2 ANQGSEA. CDR3 DNA sequence: TGCAGCGTGACCCCTAGCGGGAGATCTATATTCGATGAGCAGTTCTTC. It specifies CSVTPSGRSIFDEQFF.

The gene calls are TRBV4-3 and TRBJ2-6; D remains unclear. Germline values: CDR1 LGHNA, CDR2 YSLEER. There are 15 residues in the CDR3. V dropped 1 base and J dropped 1 base, with 5 bases sitting between them. The CDR3: CASSQVASGANVLTF. The CDR3 DNA sequence: TGCGCCAGCAGCCAAGTAGCATCTGGGGCCAACGTCCTGACTTTC.

The chain employs TRBV19 and TRBJ2-1; 12 bases fit TRBD2. The CDR3 extends over 18 amino acids. V was pared by 3 bases and J by 7 bases, with 13 bases of the junction left unmatched. CDR1 LNHDA and CDR2 SQIVND come from the germline V gene (reference sequence). CDR3 bases: TGTGCCAGTAGTATCCTACCATTGACTAGCGGGAGAGATAATGAGCAGTTCTTC. Protein sequence: CASSILPLTSGRDNEQFF.